Sequencing of this TCR beta chain was carried out in a study of cytotoxic CD8 clonotypes in ibrutinib-treated CLL (TCRdb year 2021). Background on the whole study: The cohort included approximately 15 treatment-naive and roughly ten relapsed/refractory patients; 17 were IGHV unmutated. Longitudinal samples were obtainable from 26 of the 86 participants in the trial. Cryopreserved peripheral blood mononuclear cells were obtained before treatment, at response, and at either sustained remission or disease progression. Responses were partial in approximately 24 patients and complete in 2; after median approximately 5.5 years follow-up, about 14 stayed in remission and 12 progressed. Samples averaged approximately 240,000 productive templates and 80,000 to 100,000 productive rearrangements. The response samples were drawn at a median of approximately twelve months into treatment, with a range of roughly 6 to 36 months. All remission and progressive disease samples were collected while patients were still receiving ibrutinib.

As to this clone: Its antigen is not yet known. No much larger clone exists at a distance of one base, and base qualities are not known.

Reading the label with the study, this specimen's time point is: approximately 2 years on ibrutinib. For TCR beta library preparation, about 2 micrograms of genomic DNA were extracted from the cryopreserved PBMCs. High-throughput TCR beta sequencing was performed on longitudinal blood samples from CLL patients receiving ibrutinib monotherapy. The patients took part in an open-label, single-center phase 2 trial of ibrutinib monotherapy. The research as a whole found: Sampling times were not matched between patients in sustained remission and patients whose disease was progressing, and lymph node repertoires were not examined. Baseline clonality was found to be higher than that of age-matched healthy donors and was strongly correlated with circulating CD8+ T-cell counts. Public clonotypes were rare and either shrank or stayed stable during treatment, and the rise in clonality at ibrutinib response reflected expansion of private clonotypes. At ibrutinib response clonality went up, during sustained remission it held steady, and at progression it dropped back toward baseline.

On a MiSeq, deep resolution sequencing aimed for a depth between 1 in 1 million and 1 in 200,000 T cells, with each clonotype covered 10x on average. The immunoSEQ hsTCRB Kit was used to generate the TCR beta libraries. For the original study's pipeline: ImmunoSEQ Data Assistant and ImmunoSEQ Analyzer were used for data analysis, and V, D and J genes were assigned according to IMGT definitions. Clonality, which ranges from 0 to 1, was calculated by subtracting the normalized Shannon entropy of productive rearrangement frequencies from one. Public clonotype analysis was restricted to overrepresented clonotypes comprising at least 0.05% of each patient's repertoire. About a dozen age-matched healthy donor repertoires from immuneACCESS served as clonality controls. TCRdb took over this immuneACCESS table, retaining in-frame rearrangements with V and J assigned. Such tables are incomplete; in checked studies, under half of the missing clones stem from an unresolved V gene, and the remainder is unexplained. For V, J and clone size, that table is used; D and trimming come from the DNA. Within this sample are about 92,000 clones, with over 60% of them counted one time only. The top ten clonotypes cover roughly 24% of the sample.

Its CDR3 holds 15 amino acids, cysteine through phenylalanine. Of the read, only the CDR3 DNA is kept; its 45 bases are in frame from base 1. Trimming leaves V shorter by 2 bases and J shorter by 7 bases, with the junction holding 5 bases beyond the gene matches. Looking up the germline V gene yields CDR1 ENHRY and CDR2 SYGVKD. The rearranged chain carries TRBV10-3 and TRBJ1-6, with TRBD1 matching 7 junction bases. This clonotype was obtained from a human donor with chronic lymphocytic leukemia. The material was PBMCs, obtained after 24 months of ibrutinib treatment. The DNA sequence is TGTGCCATCAGTGAGGCGGGACAGAGGAATTCACCCCTCCACTTT. Its translation is CAISEAGQRNSPLHF.